The 18 T cell receptor beta chains reported below all come from one sample, sequenced in a study of T cell responses to AZD1222 COVID-19 vaccine. The protocol was immunoSEQ multiplex PCR, while the TCRdb copy is restricted to in-frame clones and leaves out a portion. The sample holds about 160,000 clones; 88% are singletons and the top ten take more than 5.5%. This material consisted of peripheral blood, taken on day 0 of AZD1222 vaccination. The receptors were gathered from an adult in good health.

V and J are TRBV5-1 and TRBJ1-2; D is unresolved. Germline lookup yields CDR1 SGHRS and CDR2 YFSETQ. CDR3 length equals 14 residues. V lost 1 base and J lost 3, with 10 bases in between. The CDR3 coding sequence is TGCGCCAGCAGCTTGCCCGGGTTCGACTATGGCTACACCTTC. The encoded protein is CASSLPGFDYGYTF. The full variable domain, its missing parts supplied by reference TRBV5-1 and TRBJ1-2, is KAGVTQTPRYLIKTRGQQVTLSCSPISGHRSVSWYQQTPGQGLQFLFEYFSETQRNKGNFPGRFSGRQFSNSRSEMNVSTLELGDSALYLCASSLPGFDYGYTFGSGTRLTVV.

The rearrangement joins TRBV29-1 to TRBJ1-1, with TRBD1 identical over 7 bases. With 4 bases clipped from V and 2 bases from J, the junction kept 7 bases outside the gene matches. The V gene's germline CDR1 is SQVTM and CDR2 ANQGSEA. The CDR3 sequence is 14 residues long. The CDR3 coding sequence is TGCAGCGTTGTCTCCGGGACAGCCAACACTGAAGCTTTCTTT. Translation gives CSVVSGTANTEAFF.

The V and J genes are TRBV28 and TRBJ1-5; no clear D gene. Germline CDR1 MDHEN, CDR2 SYDVKM. Trimming removed 6 bases from V and 3 bases from J, with 9 bases in between. This CDR3 has 13 amino acids. The CDR3 sequence: CASSSRPNQPQHF. The CDR3 DNA is TGTGCCAGCAGCTCAAGACCCAATCAGCCCCAGCATTTT.

The chain combines TRBV12-3 or TRBV12-4 with TRBJ1-1; weak D call: TRBD1 (6 bases). The CDR3 runs 12 residues. V dropped 6 bases and J dropped 6 bases, with 11 bases sitting between them. CDR3 DNA: TGTGCCAGCAGCTCAGGGGTACCTGAAGCTTTCTTT. It encodes CASSSGVPEAFF.

The chain uses TRBV6-5 and TRBJ1-3, with 9 positions matching TRBD1. Germline-derived CDR1 and CDR2 are MNHEY and SVGAGI. This CDR3 comprises 12 residues. With 6 bases clipped from V and 7 bases from J, the junction kept 1 base outside the gene matches. The CDR3 spells CASSGTGNTIYF. CDR3 in DNA: TGTGCCAGCAGCGGGACAGGGAACACCATATATTTT.

The chain combines TRBV5-6 with TRBJ2-7, with 10 bases fitting TRBD2. Germline V gene sequence: CDR1 SGHDT, CDR2 YYEEEE. The CDR3 sequence is 15 residues long. Unmatched junction bases numbered 3, after V lost 1 base and J lost 2 bases. The CDR3 sequence is CASSLSLAGPYEQYF. The DNA for the CDR3 is TGTGCCAGCAGCTTGTCACTAGCGGGGCCCTACGAGCAGTACTTC.

The CDR3 DNA is TGTGCCAGCTCACCGGACGCTGGAGAGCAGTACTTC. This sequence encodes CASSPDAGEQYF. V gene TRBV18 combines with J gene TRBJ2-7, with D unclear. The CDR3 is 12 amino acids. V was pared by 3 bases and J by 7 bases, with 10 bases between. Germline values: CDR1 KGHSH, CDR2 LQKENI. Drawing the rest from reference TRBV18 and TRBJ2-7, the complete variable domain is NAGVMQNPRHLVRRRGQEARLRCSPMKGHSHVYWYRQLPEEGLKFMVYLQKENIIDESGMPKERFSAEFPKEGPSILRIQQVVRGDSAAYFCASSPDAGEQYFGPGTRLTVT.

The rearrangement uses TRBV7-8 and TRBJ1-4; D remains unclear. The CDR3 covers 12 residues. Trimming pared 5 bases from V and 8 bases from J, leaving 9 bases between. Looked up from germline, CDR1 is SGHVS and CDR2 is FQNEAQ. As DNA, the CDR3 is TGTGCCAGCAGCCCTGGGTGGGAAAAACTGTTTTTT. Translation gives CASSPGWEKLFF. The variable domain in full, completed from reference TRBV7-8 and TRBJ1-4, reads GAGVSQSPRYKVAKRGQDVALRCDPISGHVSLFWYQQALGQGPEFLTYFQNEAQLDKSGLPSDRFFAERPEGSVSTLKIQRTQQEDSAVYLCASSPGWEKLFFGSGTQLSVL.

CDR3: CASSLAGGEMNTEAFF. CDR3 DNA: TGCGCCAGCAGCTTGGCAGGTGGGGAAATGAACACTGAAGCTTTCTTT. The chain employs TRBV5-1 and TRBJ1-1, with D hard to call. The V end lost 0 bases, the J end lost 0 bases, and 12 bases lay between the germline ends. Germline V gene lookup returns CDR1 SGHRS and CDR2 YFSETQ. This CDR3 spans 16 amino acids.

V is TRBV11-2 and J is TRBJ1-2; weak D call: TRBD1 (5 bases). The CDR3 has 16 amino acids. V was trimmed by 4 bases and J by 0 bases, leaving 15 bases between them. Germline V lookup: CDR1 SGHAT, CDR2 FQNNGV. The CDR3 here is CASSSRDGTTNYGYTF. Here the CDR3 DNA reads TGTGCCAGCAGCTCCCGGGACGGTACAACTAACTATGGCTACACCTTC.

As concerns this clone: Other DNA sequences within the sample encode an identical CDR3. The rearrangement joins TRBV5-1 to TRBJ2-7, with 10 bases lining up with TRBD2. The CDR3 spans 16 residues. The V segment lost 0 bases and the J segment 1 base; nucleotides outside the gene matches: 4. Germline V lookup: CDR1 SGHRS, CDR2 YFSETQ. CDR3: CASSLAGTSASYEQYF. The CDR3 DNA reads TGCGCCAGCAGCTTGGCCGGGACTAGCGCTTCCTACGAGCAGTACTTC.

The chain links TRBV29-1 to TRBJ1-5, with D maybe TRBD1 (5 bases). There are 12 residues in the CDR3. Between the trimmed V and J ends, which lost 6 bases and 5 bases, there was a span of 11 bases. Germline CDR1 SQVTM, CDR2 ANQGSEA. As DNA, the CDR3 is TGCAGCGTGGGGGACGGGGATCAGCCCCAGCATTTT. This gives the protein CSVGDGDQPQHF.

The chain links TRBV29-1 to TRBJ1-2; 7 nucleotides match TRBD1. Germline-derived CDR1 and CDR2 are SQVTM and ANQGSEA. The CDR3 length is 13 residues. The J segment lost 6 bases and the V segment lost 5 bases, leaving 9 bases of the junction unmatched. This CDR3 reads CSVSAGGSHGYTF. The CDR3 DNA follows: TGCAGCGTTTCGGCAGGGGGATCTCATGGCTACACCTTC. Filled out from reference TRBV29-1 and TRBJ1-2, the complete variable domain reads SAVISQKPSRDICQRGTSLTIQCQVDSQVTMMFWYRQQPGQSLTLIATANQGSEATYESGFVIDKFPISRPNLTFSTLTVSNMSPEDSSIYLCSVSAGGSHGYTFGSGTRLTVV.

The chain's CDR3 is CSASMGGRTGGYTF. CDR3 nucleotide sequence: TGCAGTGCTAGTATGGGAGGGCGAACGGGTGGCTACACCTTC. The V and J genes are TRBV20-1 and TRBJ1-2; D gene uncertain. Germline-derived CDR1 and CDR2 are DFQATT and SNEGSKA (reference sequence). Deletions cut 3 bases from V and 7 bases from J, with 18 bases between. CDR3 length: 14 residues.

This clone was seen a single time. This chain uses TRBV28 with TRBJ1-5, with D uncertain. Germline V gene data show CDR1 as MDHEN and CDR2 as SYDVKM. The CDR3 contains 12 residues. Trimming pared 7 bases from V and 4 bases from J, leaving 8 bases between. DNA for the CDR3: TGTGCCAGCAAGGTCGGGAATCAGCCCCAGCATTTT. Translating gives CASKVGNQPQHF.

In this sample, this clone turned up a few times. The genes are TRBV7-9 and TRBJ2-7; D is ambiguous. The V gene's germline CDR1 is SEHNR and CDR2 FQNEAQ (reference sequence). Trimming took 3 bases from V and 0 from J, leaving 9 bases between them. This CDR3 is 14 amino acids long. The CDR3 is CASSFSESSYEQYF. DNA of the CDR3: TGTGCCAGCAGCTTTTCGGAGAGCTCCTACGAGCAGTACTTC.

V is TRBV11-2 and J is TRBJ2-7; D call uncertain. Germline V lookup: CDR1 SGHAT, CDR2 FQNNGV. V lost 5 bases and J 7 bases, leaving 9 bases between the germline ends. The CDR3 length is 11 residues. The CDR3 nucleotides read TGTGCCAGCAGCCGACATCAGGAGCAGTACTTC. It codes for CASSRHQEQYF.

The chain couples TRBV27 to TRBJ2-6; a weak D match, TRBD2 (7 bases). Germline V lookup: CDR1 MNHEY, CDR2 SMNVEV (reference sequence). Trimming took 5 bases from V and 3 from J, leaving 11 bases between them. The length of the CDR3 is 15 residues. The CDR3 is CASSKGGYGANVLTF. The CDR3 nucleotides read TGTGCCAGCAGTAAGGGGGGGTATGGGGCCAACGTCCTGACTTTC.